This record looks at one TCR beta chain sequence and its context. Clones were read by immunoSEQ multiplex PCR, and TCRdb kept only the in-frame ones, dropping some. The data contain roughly 240,000 clones, approximately 88% of them singletons. CDR1 is SGHAT and CDR2 is FQNNGV in the germline V gene. Trimming stripped 3 bases from V and 4 bases from J, with 11 bases between. CDR3 length: 14 residues. The data derive from a study of Ad26.COV2.S vaccination and SARS-CoV-2 variants. About the study: The study gave Ad26.COV2.S intramuscularly, once or twice 56 days apart.

The treatment: 15 to 20 received Ad26.COV2.S at low or high dose, single or two shots; about 5 received placebo; per-sample allocation not given. Collection of the samples took place on day 63 after the first injection of vaccine or placebo. Participants' vaccine, an Ad26 vector, delivered Wuhan-strain SARS-CoV-2 spike. Here the sequenced sample was peripheral blood, taken in a trial of Ad26.COV2.S vaccine versus placebo. This clonotype originated in a person aged 18 to 65 who received the Ad26.COV2.S COVID-19 vaccine or a placebo. The V call is TRBV11-2, the J call TRBJ2-3; D uncertain. In DNA form, the CDR3 reads TGTGCCAGCAGCTTGAAACGAAGGGCAGATACGCAGTATTTT. Its translation: CASSLKRRADTQYF.